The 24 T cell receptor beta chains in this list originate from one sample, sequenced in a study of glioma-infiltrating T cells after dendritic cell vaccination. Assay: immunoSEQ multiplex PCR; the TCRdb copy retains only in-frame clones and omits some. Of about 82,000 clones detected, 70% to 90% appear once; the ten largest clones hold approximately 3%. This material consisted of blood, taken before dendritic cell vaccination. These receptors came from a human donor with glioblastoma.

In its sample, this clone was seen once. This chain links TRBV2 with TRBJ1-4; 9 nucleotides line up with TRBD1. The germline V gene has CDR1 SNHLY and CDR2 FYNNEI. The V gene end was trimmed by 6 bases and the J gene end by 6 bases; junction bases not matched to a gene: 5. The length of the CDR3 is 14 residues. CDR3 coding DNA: TGTGCCAGCAGACGCCGGGACAGGGATGAAAAACTGTTTTTT. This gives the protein CASRRRDRDEKLFF.

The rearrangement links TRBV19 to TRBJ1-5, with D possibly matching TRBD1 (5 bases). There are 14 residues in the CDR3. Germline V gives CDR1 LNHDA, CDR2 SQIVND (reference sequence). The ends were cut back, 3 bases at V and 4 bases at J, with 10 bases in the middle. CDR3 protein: CASSMGRDNQPQHF. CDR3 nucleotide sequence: TGTGCCAGTAGTATGGGGCGGGATAATCAGCCCCAGCATTTT.

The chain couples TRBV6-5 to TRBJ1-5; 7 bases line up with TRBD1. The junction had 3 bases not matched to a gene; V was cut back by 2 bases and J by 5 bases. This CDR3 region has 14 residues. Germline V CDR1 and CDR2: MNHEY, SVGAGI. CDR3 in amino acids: CASSYGTDYQPQHF. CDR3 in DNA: TGTGCCAGCAGTTACGGGACAGATTATCAGCCCCAGCATTTT.

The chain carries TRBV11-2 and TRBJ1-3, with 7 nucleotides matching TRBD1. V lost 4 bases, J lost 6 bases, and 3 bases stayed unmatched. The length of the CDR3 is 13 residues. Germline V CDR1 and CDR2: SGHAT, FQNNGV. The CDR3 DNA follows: TGTGCCAGCAGCTCAGGGACAGTAAACACCATATATTTT. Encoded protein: CASSSGTVNTIYF.

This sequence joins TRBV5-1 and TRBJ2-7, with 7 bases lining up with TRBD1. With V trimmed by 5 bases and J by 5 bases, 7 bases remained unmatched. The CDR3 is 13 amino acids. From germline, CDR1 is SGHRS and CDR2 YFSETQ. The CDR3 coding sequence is TGCGCCAGCAGGATGGGACAGAATAACGAGCAGTACTTC. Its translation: CASRMGQNNEQYF. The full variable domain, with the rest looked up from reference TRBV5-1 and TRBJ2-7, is KAGVTQTPRYLIKTRGQQVTLSCSPISGHRSVSWYQQTPGQGLQFLFEYFSETQRNKGNFPGRFSGRQFSNSRSEMNVSTLELGDSALYLCASRMGQNNEQYFGPGTRLTVT.

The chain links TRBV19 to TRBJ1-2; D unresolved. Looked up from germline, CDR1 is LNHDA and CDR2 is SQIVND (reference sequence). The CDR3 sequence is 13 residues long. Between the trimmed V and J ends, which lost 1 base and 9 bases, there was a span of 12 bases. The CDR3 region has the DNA TGTGCCAGTAGTATAGCTACGTTCGGGAGCTACACCTTC. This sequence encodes CASSIATFGSYTF.

The CDR3 sequence: CATSRDGLVDSLSTDTQYF. In DNA, the CDR3 is TGTGCCACCAGCAGAGATGGACTCGTGGACAGCCTGAGCACAGATACGCAGTATTTT. The chain employs TRBV15 and TRBJ2-3; D possibly corresponds to TRBD1 (6 bases). The V gene's germline CDR1 is LNHNV and CDR2 YYDKDF (reference sequence). This CDR3 spans 19 amino acids. Trimming removed 0 bases from V and 0 bases from J, with 19 bases in between.

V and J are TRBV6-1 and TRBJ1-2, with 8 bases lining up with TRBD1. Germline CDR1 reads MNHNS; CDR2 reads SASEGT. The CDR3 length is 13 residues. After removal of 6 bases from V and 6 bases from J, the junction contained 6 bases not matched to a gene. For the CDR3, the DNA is TGTGCCAGCAGCGTAGGACAGGGAGATGGCTACACCTTC. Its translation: CASSVGQGDGYTF.

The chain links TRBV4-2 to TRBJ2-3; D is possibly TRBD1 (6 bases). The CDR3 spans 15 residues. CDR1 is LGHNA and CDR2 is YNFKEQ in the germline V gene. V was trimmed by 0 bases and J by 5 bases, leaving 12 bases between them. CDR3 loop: CASSQEPGDVDTQYF. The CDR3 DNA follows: TGTGCCAGCAGCCAAGAGCCAGGGGATGTAGATACGCAGTATTTT.

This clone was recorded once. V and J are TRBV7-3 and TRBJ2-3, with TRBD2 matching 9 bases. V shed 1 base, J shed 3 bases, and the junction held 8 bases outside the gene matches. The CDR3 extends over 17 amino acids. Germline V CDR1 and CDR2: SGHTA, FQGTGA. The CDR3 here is CASSLRASGTTTDTQYF. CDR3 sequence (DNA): TGTGCCAGCAGCTTAAGGGCTAGCGGGACCACTACAGATACGCAGTATTTT.

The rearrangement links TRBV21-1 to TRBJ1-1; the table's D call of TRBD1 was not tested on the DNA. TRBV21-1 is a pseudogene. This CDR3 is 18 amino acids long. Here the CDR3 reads CASSKVRDRRNMNTEAFF. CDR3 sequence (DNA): TGTGCCAGCAGCAAAGTAAGGGACAGGCGAAATATGAACACTGAAGCTTTCTTT.

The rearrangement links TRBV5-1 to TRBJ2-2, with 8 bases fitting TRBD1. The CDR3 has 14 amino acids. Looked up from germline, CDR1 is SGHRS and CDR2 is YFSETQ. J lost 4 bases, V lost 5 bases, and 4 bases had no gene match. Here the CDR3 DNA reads TGCGCCAGCAGTGGACAGGGTCTCACCGGGGAGCTGTTTTTT. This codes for CASSGQGLTGELFF.

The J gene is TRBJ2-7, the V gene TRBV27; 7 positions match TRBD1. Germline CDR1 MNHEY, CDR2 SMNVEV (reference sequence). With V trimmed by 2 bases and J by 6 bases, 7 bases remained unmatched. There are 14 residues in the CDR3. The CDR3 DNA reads TGTGCCAGCAGTTTACGGGACAGCTCTACCGAGCAGTACTTC. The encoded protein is CASSLRDSSTEQYF.

The CDR3 region is CASSAWTSGNEQFF. The CDR3 DNA sequence: TGTGCCAGCAGTGCCTGGACTAGCGGCAATGAGCAGTTCTTC. The V call is TRBV6-1, the J call TRBJ2-1; TRBD2 matches at 10 bases. Germline V lookup: CDR1 MNHNS, CDR2 SASEGT. The CDR3 consists of 14 residues. J gave up 6 bases and V 4 bases, and 3 bases lay outside the gene matches.

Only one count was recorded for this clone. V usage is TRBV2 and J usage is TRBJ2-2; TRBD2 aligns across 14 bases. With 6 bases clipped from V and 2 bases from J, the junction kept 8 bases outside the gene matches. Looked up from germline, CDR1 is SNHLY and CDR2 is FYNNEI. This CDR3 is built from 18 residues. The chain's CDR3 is CASRGTSGGILNTGELFF. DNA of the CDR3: TGTGCCAGCAGGGGGACTAGCGGGGGCATCCTTAACACCGGGGAGCTGTTTTTT. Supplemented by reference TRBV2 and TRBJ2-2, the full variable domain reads EPEVTQTPSHQVTQMGQEVILRCVPISNHLYFYWYRQILGQKVEFLVSFYNNEISEKSEIFDDQFSVERPDGSNFTLKIRSTKLEDSAMYFCASRGTSGGILNTGELFFGEGSRLTVL.

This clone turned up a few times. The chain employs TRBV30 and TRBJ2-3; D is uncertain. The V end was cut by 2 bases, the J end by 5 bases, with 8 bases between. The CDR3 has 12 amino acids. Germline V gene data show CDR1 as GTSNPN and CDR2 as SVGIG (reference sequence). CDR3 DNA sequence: TGTGCCTGGAGTTTTGAGCAAGATACGCAGTATTTT. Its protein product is CAWSFEQDTQYF. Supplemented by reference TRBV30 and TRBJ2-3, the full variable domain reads SQTIHQWPATLVQPVGSPLSLECTVEGTSNPNLYWYRQAAGRGLQLLFYSVGIGQISSEVPQNLSASRPQDRQFILSSKKLLLSDSGFYLCAWSFEQDTQYFGPGTRLTVL.

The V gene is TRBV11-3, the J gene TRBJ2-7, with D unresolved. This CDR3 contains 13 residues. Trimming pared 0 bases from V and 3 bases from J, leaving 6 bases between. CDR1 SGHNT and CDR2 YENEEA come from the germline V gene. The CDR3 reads CASSLDASYEQYF. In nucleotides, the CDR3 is TGTGCCAGCAGCTTAGATGCCAGCTACGAGCAGTACTTC. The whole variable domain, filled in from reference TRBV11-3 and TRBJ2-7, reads EAGVVQSPRYKIIEKKQPVAFWCNPISGHNTLYWYLQNLGQGPELLIRYENEEAVDDSQLPKDRFSAERLKGVDSTLKIQPAELGDSAVYLCASSLDASYEQYFGPGTRLTVT.

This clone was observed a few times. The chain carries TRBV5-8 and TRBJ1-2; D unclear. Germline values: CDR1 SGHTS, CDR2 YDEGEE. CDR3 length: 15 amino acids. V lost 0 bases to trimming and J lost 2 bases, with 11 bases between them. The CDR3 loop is CASSLGASPNYGYTF. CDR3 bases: TGTGCCAGCAGCTTGGGGGCGTCCCCCAACTATGGCTACACCTTC.

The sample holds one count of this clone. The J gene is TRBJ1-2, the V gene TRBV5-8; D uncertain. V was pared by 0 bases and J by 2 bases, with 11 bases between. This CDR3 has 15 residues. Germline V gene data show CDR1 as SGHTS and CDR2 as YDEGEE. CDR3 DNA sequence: TGTGCCAGCAGCTTGGGACCGAACGGGAACTATGGCTACACCTTC. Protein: CASSLGPNGNYGYTF.

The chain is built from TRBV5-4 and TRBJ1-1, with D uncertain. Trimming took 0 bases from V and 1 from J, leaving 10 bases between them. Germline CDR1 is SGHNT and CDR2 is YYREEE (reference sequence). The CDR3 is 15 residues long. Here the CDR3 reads CASSLGAVANTEAFF. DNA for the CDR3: TGTGCCAGCAGCTTGGGGGCAGTCGCGAACACTGAAGCTTTCTTT.

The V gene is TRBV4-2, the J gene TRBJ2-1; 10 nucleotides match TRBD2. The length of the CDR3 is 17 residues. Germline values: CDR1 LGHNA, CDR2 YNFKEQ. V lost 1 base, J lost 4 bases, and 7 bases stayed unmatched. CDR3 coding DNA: TGTGCCAGCAGCCAAGGGTCGTCTAGCGGGGGTTACAATGAGCAGTTCTTC. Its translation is CASSQGSSSGGYNEQFF.

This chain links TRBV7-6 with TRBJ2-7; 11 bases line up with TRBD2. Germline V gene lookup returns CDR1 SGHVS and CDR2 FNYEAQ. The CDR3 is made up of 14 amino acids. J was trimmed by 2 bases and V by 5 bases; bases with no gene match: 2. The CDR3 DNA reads TGTGCCAGCAGCCCTAGCGGGGGGCCCTACGAGCAGTACTTC. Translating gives CASSPSGGPYEQYF.

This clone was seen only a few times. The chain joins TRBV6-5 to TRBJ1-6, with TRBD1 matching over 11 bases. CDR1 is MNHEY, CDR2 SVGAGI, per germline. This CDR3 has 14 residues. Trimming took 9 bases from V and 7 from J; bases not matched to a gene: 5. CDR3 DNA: TGTGCCAGTCAGGACAGGGGGCTGAATTCACCCCTCCACTTT. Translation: CASQDRGLNSPLHF.

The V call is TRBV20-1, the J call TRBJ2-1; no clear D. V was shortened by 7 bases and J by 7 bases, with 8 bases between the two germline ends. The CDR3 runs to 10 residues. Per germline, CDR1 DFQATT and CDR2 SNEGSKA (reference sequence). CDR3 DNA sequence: TGCAGTGGGTCTAAAAATGAGCAGTTCTTC. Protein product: CSGSKNEQFF.